This T cell receptor (beta chain) came from a study of Graves' ophthalmopathy and Graves' hyperthyroidism. Unmatched junction bases numbered 6, after V lost 7 bases and J lost 7 bases. This CDR3 comprises 13 residues. This clonotype occurred many times. As the template, RNA transcripts were used to amplify TCR beta CDR3 regions. First-round RT-PCR employed HTBI primers, with a second-round multiplex PCR after it. TCRdb redid the calling of the multiplex PCR reads with MiXCR, one entry per CDR3 protein. Of about 380,000 distinct CDR3 sequences in the sample, approximately 15% were seen once. V usage is TRBV12-3 or TRBV12-4 and J usage is TRBJ1-2; 10 positions agree with TRBD1. The sample was peripheral blood. The receptor was isolated from a woman between 18 and 29 years old with stable Graves' hyperthyroidism. This CDR3 is CASNDRGRAGYTF. The CDR3 DNA sequence: TGTGCCAGCAATGACAGGGGGCGCGCTGGCTACACCTTC.